The 28 T cell receptor beta chains below were found in one sample sequenced in a study of spatial heterogeneity in lung cancer. TCRdb reanalysed the 5' RACE reads using MiXCR and keeps one entry per CDR3 protein. The sample yields around 45,000 distinct CDR3 sequences, about 12% seen once. Time point denoted: sample taken at primary tumor resection. Sequencing covered unsorted whole RNA taken from tumor, nontumor lung or frozen PBMC. This sample comprised PBMCs, obtained at surgery. Receptors were obtained from a female donor with early-stage non-small cell lung cancer.

This chain uses TRBV12-3 or TRBV12-4 with TRBJ1-5; TRBD1 might be the D (5 bases). The CDR3 is made up of 16 amino acids. Trimming removed 7 bases at V and 7 bases at J, with 23 bases between. DNA of the CDR3: TGTGCCAGCACCCGGGGGGGAGGGGAGACGAGACAGCCCCAGCATTTT. Amino acids: CASTRGGGETRQPQHF.

This clonotype was observed a handful of times. Sequence at one end of the junction differs from germline and may be a read error. The V gene is TRBV2, the J gene TRBJ1-2; 8 nucleotides line up with TRBD1. Per the germline V gene, CDR1 is SNHLY and CDR2 is FYNNEI. The CDR3 consists of 15 residues. CDR3 sequence reads: CASSEAGQARYGDTF. CDR3 sequence (DNA): TGTGCCAGCAGTGAAGCGGGACAGGCCCGCTATGGCGACACCTTC.

The CDR3 loop is CASSLSGAGYGYTF. CDR3 nucleotide sequence: TGTGCCAGCAGCTTGTCAGGTGCTGGCTATGGCTACACCTTC. The chain is built from TRBV5-6 and TRBJ1-2; no firm D call. This CDR3 is 14 amino acids long. The germline gives CDR1 SGHDT, CDR2 YYEEEE. Trimming removed 1 base from V and 4 bases from J, with 11 bases in between.

This clonotype occurred a few times. The J gene is TRBJ2-1, the V gene TRBV7-9, with 15 bases lining up with TRBD2. This CDR3 comprises 16 residues. Trimming removed 4 bases from V and 5 bases from J; junction bases left unmatched: 3. The germline gives CDR1 SEHNR, CDR2 FQNEAQ (reference sequence). As DNA, the CDR3 is TGTGCCAGCAGCTGGACTAGCGGGGGGGCAGACAATGAGCAGTTCTTC. Protein product: CASSWTSGGADNEQFF.

This clonotype occurred many times. The chain has TRBV2 and TRBJ1-2, with D possibly being TRBD1 (5 bases). This CDR3 has 13 residues. From germline, CDR1 is SNHLY and CDR2 FYNNEI. This chain's CDR3 is CVLGAGFRYGYTF. Here the CDR3 DNA reads TGTGTTCTAGGGGCTGGTTTCCGCTATGGCTACACCTTC.

The chain is built from TRBV11-2 and TRBJ2-1; the D is unclear. This CDR3 region has 13 residues. The germline gives CDR1 SGHAT, CDR2 FQNNGV. Trimming shortened V by 0 bases and J by 5 bases, and 5 bases separated the two germline ends. Here the CDR3 reads CASSLDLDNEQFF. CDR3 sequence (DNA): TGTGCCAGCAGCTTAGATTTAGACAATGAGCAGTTCTTC.

The gene calls are TRBV6-2 or TRBV6-3 and TRBJ2-7; 10 bases match TRBD1. This CDR3 comprises 14 residues. With V trimmed by 5 bases and J by 1 base, 2 bases remained unmatched. Germline V gives CDR1 MNHEY, CDR2 SVGEGT. DNA of the CDR3: TGTGCCAGCAGTCCGGGACAGGGGTCCTACGAGCAGTACTTC. This sequence encodes CASSPGQGSYEQYF.

V gene TRBV28 combines with J gene TRBJ1-5, with a weak D call TRBD1 (6 bases). Trimming left V 6 bases short and J 6 bases short, with 21 bases between. The CDR3 runs 16 residues. The germline V gene has CDR1 MDHEN and CDR2 SYDVKM. The CDR3: CASRDLLQGDGQPQHF. CDR3 nucleotides: TGTGCCAGCAGGGACCTCTTACAGGGCGACGGTCAGCCCCAGCATTTT.

The table lists this clonotype with a few counts. This chain uses TRBV27 with TRBJ1-4, with unresolved D. Germline CDR1 reads MNHEY; CDR2 reads SMNVEV (reference sequence). The CDR3 is 15 amino acids. V shed 4 bases and J shed 7 bases, with 16 bases lying between them. DNA of the CDR3: TGTGCCAGCAGTTCTCAGAAAGGCGGCGTTGAAAAACTGTTTTTT. This translates into CASSSQKGGVEKLFF.

At least ten counts were recorded for this clonotype. The chain is built from TRBV6-6 and TRBJ2-3, with TRBD2 identical over 10 bases. The trim removed 5 bases at V and 6 bases at J, leaving 8 bases unmatched. Germline CDR1 reads MNHNY; CDR2 reads SVGAGI (reference sequence). This CDR3 spans 15 amino acids. In DNA, the CDR3 is TGTGCCAGCAGTGCGCCGGGGACTAGCGCCGATACGCAGTATTTT. Translation: CASSAPGTSADTQYF.

The chain joins TRBV5-4 to TRBJ2-1; a weak D match, TRBD2 (6 bases). With 3 bases removed from V and 5 bases from J, the gap between germline ends came to 12 bases. The CDR3 loop spans 14 amino acids. CDR1 is SGHNT and CDR2 is YYREEE in the germline V gene (reference sequence). The chain's CDR3 is CASSYRDFNNEQFF. The CDR3 bases are TGTGCCAGCAGCTACCGGGACTTTAACAATGAGCAGTTCTTC.

The sample holds many counts of this clonotype. The chain has TRBV30 and TRBJ2-3; TRBD1 is a possible D gene (6 bases). Germline values: CDR1 GTSNPN, CDR2 SVGIG (reference sequence). V was trimmed by 5 bases and J by 0 bases, leaving 15 bases between them. This CDR3 is built from 15 residues. The CDR3 DNA is TGTGCCTGGGACCGGGACATTACTAGCACAGATACGCAGTATTTT. This encodes CAWDRDITSTDTQYF. Full variable domain (rest looked up from reference TRBV30 and TRBJ2-3): SQTIHQWPATLVQPVGSPLSLECTVEGTSNPNLYWYRQAAGRGLQLLFYSVGIGQISSEVPQNLSASRPQDRQFILSSKKLLLSDSGFYLCAWDRDITSTDTQYFGPGTRLTVL.

This clonotype was seen repeatedly, ten times or more. The chain carries TRBV5-5 and TRBJ2-2; 9 bases map to TRBD2. Germline CDR1 and CDR2: SGHKS and YYEKEE (reference sequence). V shed 0 bases, J shed 8 bases, and the junction held 8 bases outside the gene matches. This CDR3 has 16 residues. DNA of the CDR3: TGTGCCAGCAGCTTGGCCGGCGCGGGGGGGCCGGGGGAGCTGTTTTTT. It translates to CASSLAGAGGPGELFF.

This clonotype was picked up many times. The rearrangement joins TRBV20-1 to TRBJ1-1; TRBD1 might be the D (6 bases). This CDR3 is built from 14 residues. Germline CDR1 DFQATT, CDR2 SNEGSKA (reference sequence). Trimming removed 5 bases at V and 2 bases at J, with 15 bases between. CDR3 protein: CSAGEDRFNTEAFF. CDR3 nucleotide sequence: TGCAGTGCTGGGGAAGACAGGTTTAACACTGAAGCTTTCTTT.

The rearrangement uses TRBV7-9 and TRBJ1-2; D gene uncertain. The germline CDR1 and CDR2 sequences are SEHNR and FQNEAQ (reference sequence). The CDR3 is made up of 13 amino acids. V gave up 3 bases and J gave up 3 bases, with 8 bases separating them. The DNA of the CDR3 is TGTGCCAGCAGCTTGAATCTGGACTATGGCTACACCTTC. Its translation is CASSLNLDYGYTF.

This clonotype appeared a few times. This chain uses TRBV6-5 with TRBJ1-6; D is uncertain. Trimming took off 2 bases at V and 7 bases at J, with 9 bases between the two ends. The CDR3 runs 14 residues. Germline-derived CDR1 and CDR2 are MNHEY and SVGAGI. In nucleotides, the CDR3 is TGTGCCAGCAGTTACGGGCCTCTAAATTCACCCCTCCACTTT. Its protein is CASSYGPLNSPLHF.

V and J are TRBV3-1 and TRBJ2-3; 10 bases are shared with TRBD1. Germline V lookup: CDR1 LGHDT, CDR2 YNNKEL (reference sequence). CDR3 size: 15 residues. After removal of 7 bases from V and 6 bases from J, the junction contained 10 bases not matched to a gene. The CDR3 region is CASNHDRGPVDTQYF. DNA of the CDR3: TGTGCCAGCAACCACGACAGGGGGCCTGTGGATACGCAGTATTTT.

This chain connects TRBV11-2 to TRBJ2-2; no definite D call. Germline V lookup: CDR1 SGHAT, CDR2 FQNNGV. The CDR3 length is 13 residues. Trimming left V 3 bases short and J 2 bases short, with 4 bases between. The CDR3, as DNA: TGTGCCAGCAGCTTGACAAACACCGGGGAGCTGTTTTTT. This encodes CASSLTNTGELFF.

The chain combines TRBV6-6 with TRBJ2-3; tentatively, D is TRBD1 (5 bases). CDR1 is MNHNY and CDR2 is SVGAGI in the germline V gene (reference sequence). The V end lost 6 bases, the J end lost 2 bases, and 15 bases lay between the germline ends. CDR3 length: 15 residues. CDR3 bases: TGTGCCAGCAGCATCGACAGCTTATTCACAGATACGCAGTATTTT. Translation: CASSIDSLFTDTQYF.

The rearrangement uses TRBV29-1 and TRBJ1-2; D remains unclear. Trimming shortened V by 3 bases and J by 4 bases, and 6 bases separated the two germline ends. CDR3 length: 11 residues. The germline CDR1 and CDR2 sequences are SQVTM and ANQGSEA. For the CDR3, the DNA is TGCAGCGTTGACGGGGTCTATGGCTACACCTTC. It is translated as CSVDGVYGYTF.

The sample holds a few counts of this clonotype. This chain links TRBV10-3 with TRBJ2-7; possibly TRBD1 for D (6 bases). The V end lost 2 bases, the J end lost 4 bases, and 18 bases lay between the germline ends. The CDR3 has 16 amino acids. Germline values: CDR1 ENHRY, CDR2 SYGVKD. For the CDR3, the DNA is TGTGCCATCAGTGAGCCCAATCGTGGACAGAGATACGAGCAGTACTTC. This codes for CAISEPNRGQRYEQYF.

This clonotype appeared a few times. This rearrangement joins TRBV25-1 to TRBJ2-7; 9 nucleotides agree with TRBD2. Germline assignment: CDR1 MGHDK and CDR2 SYGVNS. CDR3 size: 16 residues. J gave up 5 bases and V 3 bases, and 11 bases lay outside the gene matches. This chain's CDR3 is CASSDKRRGGSNEQYF. DNA of the CDR3: TGTGCCAGCAGTGATAAGAGGCGGGGGGGATCCAACGAGCAGTACTTC.

This clonotype was observed at least ten times. V and J are TRBV2 and TRBJ1-5; D gene unclear. Germline V gene data show CDR1 as SNHLY and CDR2 as FYNNEI. The CDR3 consists of 14 residues. V was trimmed by 4 bases and J by 2 bases, leaving 9 bases between them. CDR3 bases: TGTGCCAGCAGTGCCGGGCCTCGCAATCAGCCCCAGCATTTT. Its protein product is CASSAGPRNQPQHF.

This sequence joins TRBV9 and TRBJ1-1, with D possibly matching TRBD1 (5 bases). The CDR3 is 13 amino acids. V lost 2 bases and J 2 bases, leaving 7 bases between the germline ends. From germline, CDR1 is SGDLS and CDR2 YYNGEE. In nucleotides, the CDR3 is TGTGCCAGCAGCGTGGGGCCAAACACTGAAGCTTTCTTT. Protein product: CASSVGPNTEAFF.

For the CDR3, the DNA is TGCGCCAGCAGCTCGGCGGGCACAGATACGCAGTATTTT. Translation: CASSSAGTDTQYF. V and J are TRBV5-1 and TRBJ2-3; D is ambiguous. The CDR3 contains 13 residues. Germline V gives CDR1 SGHRS, CDR2 YFSETQ. Trimming stripped 3 bases from V and 1 base from J, with 6 bases between.

In its sample, this clonotype was seen a few times. The J gene is TRBJ1-2, the V gene TRBV28, with 9 bases matching TRBD1. The CDR3 sequence is 12 residues long. V shed 7 bases and J 12 bases; nucleotides not matched to a gene: 9. CDR1 and CDR2 (germline): MDHEN, SYDVKM. DNA of the CDR3: TGTGCCAGCAATTTGGGACAGGGAACACACACCTTC. Translated: CASNLGQGTHTF.

This clonotype was seen many times. The chain uses TRBV6-1 and TRBJ2-6, with D tentatively TRBD1 (5 bases). Germline lookup yields CDR1 MNHNS and CDR2 SASEGT. There are 15 residues in the CDR3. V was cut by 2 bases and J by 4 bases, with 9 bases left in between. The CDR3 coding sequence is TGTGCCAGCAGTGAACAGGGTAGCGGGGCCAACGTCCTGACTTTC. This translates into CASSEQGSGANVLTF.

This clonotype was detected ten times or more. This chain uses TRBV11-1 with TRBJ2-1; D call uncertain. Deletions cut 5 bases from V and 1 base from J, with 6 bases between. Per the germline V gene, CDR1 is SGHAT and CDR2 is FQDESV (reference sequence). The CDR3 runs 13 residues. The CDR3 nucleotides are TGTGCCAGCAGCCTAGTGTCCTACAATGAGCAGTTCTTC. Protein product: CASSLVSYNEQFF.